In this sample, the clone carrying this TCR beta chain turned up many times. Participants, patients aged 18 to 65, had newly diagnosed hyperthyroidism with a duration under 2 months. Blood was drawn at first hyperthyroidism diagnosis, before any ophthalmopathy symptoms. Cells are PBMCs isolated from approximately 9.2 ml of fresh blood. This record belongs to a study of T cells in Graves' hyperthyroidism and ophthalmopathy. The ends lost 6 bases at V and 7 bases at J; junction bases unmatched: 7. This CDR3 comprises 14 residues. Amplified regions were TCR beta CDR3 sequences from RNA transcripts. Carried out on the TCR CDR3, a first-round RT-PCR used the HTBI primer set. TCRdb processed the multiplex PCR reads anew with MiXCR; each CDR3 protein has one entry. The sample has some 600,000 distinct CDR3 sequences; 11% to 15% are singletons.

This chain joins TRBV12-3 or TRBV12-4 and TRBJ1-4; 8 bases are shared with TRBD1. The sequencing input was blood. The source is a woman aged 25 to 45 with Graves' hyperthyroidism that later progressed to Graves' ophthalmopathy. CDR3 protein: CASRLTGVGEKLFF. The CDR3 DNA sequence: TGTGCCAGCAGATTGACAGGGGTCGGTGAAAAACTGTTTTTT.